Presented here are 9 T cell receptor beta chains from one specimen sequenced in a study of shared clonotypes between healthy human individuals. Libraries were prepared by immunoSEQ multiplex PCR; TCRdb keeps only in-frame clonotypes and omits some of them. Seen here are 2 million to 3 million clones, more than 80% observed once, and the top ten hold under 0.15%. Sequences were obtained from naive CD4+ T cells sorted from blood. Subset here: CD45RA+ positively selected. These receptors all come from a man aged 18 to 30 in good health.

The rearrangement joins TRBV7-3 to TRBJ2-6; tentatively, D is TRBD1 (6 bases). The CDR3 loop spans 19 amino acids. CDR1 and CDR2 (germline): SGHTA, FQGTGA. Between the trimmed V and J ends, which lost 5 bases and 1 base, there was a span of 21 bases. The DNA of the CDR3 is TGTGCCAGCAGCCCCCTTCTTGATCCAGGGGCTTCTGGGGCCAACGTCCTGACTTTC. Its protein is CASSPLLDPGASGANVLTF.

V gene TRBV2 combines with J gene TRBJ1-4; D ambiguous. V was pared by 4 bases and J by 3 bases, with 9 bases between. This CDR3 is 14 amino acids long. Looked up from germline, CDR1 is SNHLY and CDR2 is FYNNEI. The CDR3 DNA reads TGTGCCAGCAGTGGCTCCCAGGCTAATGAAAAACTGTTTTTT. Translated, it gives CASSGSQANEKLFF. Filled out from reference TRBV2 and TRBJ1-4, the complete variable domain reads EPEVTQTPSHQVTQMGQEVILRCVPISNHLYFYWYRQILGQKVEFLVSFYNNEISEKSEIFDDQFSVERPDGSNFTLKIRSTKLEDSAMYFCASSGSQANEKLFFGSGTQLSVL.

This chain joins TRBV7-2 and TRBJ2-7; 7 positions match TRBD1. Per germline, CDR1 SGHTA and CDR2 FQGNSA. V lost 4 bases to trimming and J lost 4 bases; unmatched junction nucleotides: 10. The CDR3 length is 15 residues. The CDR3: CASSSSGTADYEQYF. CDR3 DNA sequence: TGTGCCAGCAGCTCCTCCGGGACAGCAGATTACGAGCAGTACTTC. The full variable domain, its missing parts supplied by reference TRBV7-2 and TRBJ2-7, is GAGVSQSPSNKVTEKGKDVELRCDPISGHTALYWYRQSLGQGLEFLIYFQGNSAPDKSGLPSDRFSAERTGGSVSTLTIQRTQQEDSAVYLCASSSSGTADYEQYFGPGTRLTVT.

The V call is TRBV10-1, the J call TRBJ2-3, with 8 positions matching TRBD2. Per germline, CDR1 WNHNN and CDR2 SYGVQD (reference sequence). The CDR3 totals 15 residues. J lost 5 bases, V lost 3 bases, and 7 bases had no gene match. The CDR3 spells CASSDTGGPQDTQYF. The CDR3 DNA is TGCGCCAGCAGTGATACGGGAGGGCCCCAAGATACGCAGTATTTT.

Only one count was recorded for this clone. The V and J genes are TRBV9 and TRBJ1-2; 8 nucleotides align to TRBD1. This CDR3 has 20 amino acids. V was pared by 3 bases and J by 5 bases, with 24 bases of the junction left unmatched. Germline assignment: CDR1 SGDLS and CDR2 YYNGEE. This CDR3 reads CASSARQGTRREDKWYGYTF. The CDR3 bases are TGTGCCAGCAGCGCCCGACAGGGGACCCGAAGAGAAGATAAGTGGTATGGCTACACCTTC.

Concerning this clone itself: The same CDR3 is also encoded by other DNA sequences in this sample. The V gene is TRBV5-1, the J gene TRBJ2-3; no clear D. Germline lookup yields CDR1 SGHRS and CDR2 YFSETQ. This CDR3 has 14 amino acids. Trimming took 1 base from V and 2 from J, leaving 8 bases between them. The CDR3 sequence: CASSLSGNTDTQYF. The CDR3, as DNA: TGCGCCAGCAGCTTGTCAGGAAACACAGATACGCAGTATTTT.

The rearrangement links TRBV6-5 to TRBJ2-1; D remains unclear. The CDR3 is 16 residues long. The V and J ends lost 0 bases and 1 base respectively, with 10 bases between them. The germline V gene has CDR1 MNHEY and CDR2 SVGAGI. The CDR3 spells CASSYSWDFSYNEQFF. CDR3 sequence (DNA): TGTGCCAGCAGTTACTCGTGGGATTTTTCCTACAATGAGCAGTTCTTC.

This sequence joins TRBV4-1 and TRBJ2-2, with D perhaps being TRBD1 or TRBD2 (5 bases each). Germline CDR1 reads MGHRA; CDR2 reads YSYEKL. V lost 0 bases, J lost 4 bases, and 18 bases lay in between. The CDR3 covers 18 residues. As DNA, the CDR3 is TGCGCCAGCAGCCAAGATCCCCCCGTCCCAGGGAGCACCGGGGAGCTGTTTTTT. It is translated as CASSQDPPVPGSTGELFF.

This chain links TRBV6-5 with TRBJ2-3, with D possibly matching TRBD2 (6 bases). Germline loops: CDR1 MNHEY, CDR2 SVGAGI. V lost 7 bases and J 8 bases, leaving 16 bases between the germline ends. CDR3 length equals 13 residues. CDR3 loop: CASNGGLRGTQYF. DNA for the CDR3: TGTGCCAGCAACGGGGGACTCCGGGGTACGCAGTATTTT.